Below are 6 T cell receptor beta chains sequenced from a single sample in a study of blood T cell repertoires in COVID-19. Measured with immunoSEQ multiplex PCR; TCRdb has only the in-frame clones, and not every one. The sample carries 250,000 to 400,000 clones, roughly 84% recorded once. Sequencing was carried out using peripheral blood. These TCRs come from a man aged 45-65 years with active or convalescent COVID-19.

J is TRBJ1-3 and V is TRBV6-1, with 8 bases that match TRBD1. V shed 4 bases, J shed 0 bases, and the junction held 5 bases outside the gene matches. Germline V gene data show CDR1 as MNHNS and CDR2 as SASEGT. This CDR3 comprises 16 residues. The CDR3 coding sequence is TGTGCCAGCAGTGTATCCGGGACAGGCTCTGGAAACACCATATATTTT. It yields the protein CASSVSGTGSGNTIYF.

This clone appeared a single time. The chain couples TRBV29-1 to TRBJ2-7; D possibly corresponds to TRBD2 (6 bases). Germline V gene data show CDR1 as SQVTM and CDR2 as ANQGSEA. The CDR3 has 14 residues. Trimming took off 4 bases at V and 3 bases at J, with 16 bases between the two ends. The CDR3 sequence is CSVGVEGRRYEQYF. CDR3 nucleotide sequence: TGCAGCGTTGGGGTGGAGGGTAGGCGCTACGAGCAGTACTTC.

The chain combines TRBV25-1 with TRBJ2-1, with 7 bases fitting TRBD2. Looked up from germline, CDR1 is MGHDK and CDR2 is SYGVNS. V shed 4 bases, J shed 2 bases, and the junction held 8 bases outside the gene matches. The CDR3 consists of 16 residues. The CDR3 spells CASSGPASGPYNEQFF. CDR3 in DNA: TGTGCCAGCAGTGGCCCAGCTAGCGGCCCCTACAATGAGCAGTTCTTC. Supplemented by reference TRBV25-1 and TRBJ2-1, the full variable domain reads EADIYQTPRYLVIGTGKKITLECSQTMGHDKMYWYQQDPGMELHLIHYSYGVNSTEKGDLSSESTVSRIRTEHFPLTLESARPSHTSQYLCASSGPASGPYNEQFFGPGTRLTVL.

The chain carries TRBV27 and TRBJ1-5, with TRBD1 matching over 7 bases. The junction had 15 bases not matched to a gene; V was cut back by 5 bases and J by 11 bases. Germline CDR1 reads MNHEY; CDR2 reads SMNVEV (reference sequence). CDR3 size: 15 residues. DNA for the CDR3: TGTGCCAGCAGTAGAGACAGGGACCTAGGATCAGCCCAGCATTTT. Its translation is CASSRDRDLGSAQHF.

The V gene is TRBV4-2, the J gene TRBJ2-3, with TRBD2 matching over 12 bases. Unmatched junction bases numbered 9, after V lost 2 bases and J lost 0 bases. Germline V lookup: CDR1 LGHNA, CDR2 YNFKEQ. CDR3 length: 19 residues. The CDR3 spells CASSQLRTSGDPSTDTQYF. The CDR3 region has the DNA TGTGCCAGCAGCCAATTGAGGACTAGCGGGGATCCTAGCACAGATACGCAGTATTTT.

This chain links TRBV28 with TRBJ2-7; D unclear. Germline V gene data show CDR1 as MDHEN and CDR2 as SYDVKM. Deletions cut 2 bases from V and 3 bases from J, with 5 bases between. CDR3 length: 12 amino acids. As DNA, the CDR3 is TGTGCCAGCAGTTTAAACAACTACGAGCAGTACTTC. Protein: CASSLNNYEQYF.